These 30 T cell receptor beta chains originate from one sample sequenced in a study of cytomegalovirus exposure and HLA in healthy donors. 60 Vbeta and 13 Jbeta primers were used in PCR. Produced via immunoSEQ multiplex PCR; TCRdb's table is partial and in-frame only. This table holds 95,000 to 150,000 clones, approximately 66% found once. Material for sequencing was PBMCs. Receptor source: a woman between 40 and 50 years old in good health and CMV-seropositive.

J is TRBJ2-3 and V is TRBV28, with D maybe TRBD2 (6 bases). This CDR3 spans 13 amino acids. Trimming removed 6 bases at V and 4 bases at J, with 11 bases between. Looked up from germline, CDR1 is MDHEN and CDR2 is SYDVKM. The CDR3 DNA is TGTGCCAGCAGCCGACTAGTGGCAGATACGCAGTATTTT. It translates to CASSRLVADTQYF.

This clone has a single count. The V gene is TRBV27, the J gene TRBJ1-6; no reliable D call. V was trimmed by 3 bases and J by 7 bases, leaving 13 bases between them. There are 15 residues in the CDR3. Germline V gives CDR1 MNHEY, CDR2 SMNVEV (reference sequence). CDR3 bases: TGTGCCAGCAGTTTGGCCAGGTCGATGAATTCACCCCTCCACTTT. Amino acid sequence: CASSLARSMNSPLHF.

Written as DNA, the CDR3 is TGTGCCAGCAGCCTGGGGGCTGAGCAGTTCTTC. Protein product: CASSLGAEQFF. The chain has TRBV14 and TRBJ2-1; D is possibly TRBD1 (6 bases). In germline, CDR1 is SGHDN, CDR2 FVKESK. V gave up 4 bases and J gave up 9 bases, with 7 bases separating them. The CDR3 runs to 11 residues. Together with reference TRBV14 and TRBJ2-1, the CDR3 gives the full variable domain: EAGVTQFPSHSVIEKGQTVTLRCDPISGHDNLYWYRRVMGKEIKFLLHFVKESKQDESGMPNNRFLAERTGGTYSTLKVQPAELEDSGVYFCASSLGAEQFFGPGTRLTVL.

This clone appeared once. The rearrangement links TRBV19 to TRBJ1-1, with D hard to call. Germline V gives CDR1 LNHDA, CDR2 SQIVND (reference sequence). The length of the CDR3 is 12 residues. Trimming removed 7 bases at V and 4 bases at J, with 10 bases between. DNA for the CDR3: TGTGCCAGTACCACTCTAGGCACTGAAGCTTTCTTT. Residues: CASTTLGTEAFF.

The V call is TRBV27, the J call TRBJ2-3; TRBD1 aligns across 9 bases. Germline values: CDR1 MNHEY, CDR2 SMNVEV (reference sequence). The CDR3 length is 18 residues. Trimming took 7 bases from V and 2 from J; bases not matched to a gene: 16. The CDR3 loop is CASIPDERDRGYTDTQYF. DNA for the CDR3: TGTGCCAGCATCCCCGACGAGAGAGACAGGGGGTACACAGATACGCAGTATTTT.

The V call is TRBV5-1, the J call TRBJ2-2, with 13 bases matching TRBD2. This CDR3 has 16 residues. After removal of 2 bases from V and 5 bases from J, the junction contained 3 bases not matched to a gene. Looked up from germline, CDR1 is SGHRS and CDR2 is YFSETQ. The CDR3 bases are TGCGCCAGCAGCTTAAGGACTAGCGGGGGAACCGGGGAGCTGTTTTTT. This encodes CASSLRTSGGTGELFF. Based on the CDR3 plus reference TRBV5-1 and TRBJ2-2, the full variable domain is KAGVTQTPRYLIKTRGQQVTLSCSPISGHRSVSWYQQTPGQGLQFLFEYFSETQRNKGNFPGRFSGRQFSNSRSEMNVSTLELGDSALYLCASSLRTSGGTGELFFGEGSRLTVL.

The V gene is TRBV19, the J gene TRBJ1-2; possible D gene TRBD1, 5 bases. Looked up from germline, CDR1 is LNHDA and CDR2 is SQIVND (reference sequence). This CDR3 contains 14 residues. The germline V and J ends were trimmed by 4 bases and 6 bases, with 15 bases remaining between them. For the CDR3, the DNA is TGTGCCAGTAGTACCTGGACGGGGGAGGATGGCTACACCTTC. It encodes CASSTWTGEDGYTF.

The chain joins TRBV19 to TRBJ1-4; D unresolved. The CDR3 length is 16 residues. V lost 0 bases and J 7 bases, leaving 15 bases between the germline ends. Germline assignment: CDR1 LNHDA and CDR2 SQIVND (reference sequence). The CDR3 is CASSIDKTNPSEKLFF. For the CDR3, the DNA is TGTGCCAGTAGTATAGACAAAACCAATCCGAGTGAAAAACTGTTTTTT.

The V and J genes are TRBV11-2 and TRBJ2-3; TRBD1 agrees at 7 bases. J lost 6 bases, V lost 5 bases, and 8 bases had no gene match. The CDR3 has 14 residues. Germline V gives CDR1 SGHAT, CDR2 FQNNGV. The CDR3 is CASSRVGGRDTQYF. The CDR3 DNA sequence: TGTGCCAGCAGCCGAGTAGGGGGCAGGGATACGCAGTATTTT.

The chain joins TRBV1 to TRBJ1-2; the table's D call, TRBD1, has no DNA check behind it. TRBV1 is marked as a pseudogene. CDR3 length: 14 amino acids. The CDR3 region is CTSSHGQGENGYTF. In DNA, the CDR3 is TGCACCAGCAGCCATGGACAGGGGGAAAATGGCTACACCTTC.

This clone has just a few counts. The V and J genes are TRBV27 and TRBJ2-1, with 14 nucleotides matching TRBD2. V shed 5 bases and J 8 bases; nucleotides not matched to a gene: 14. CDR1 is MNHEY, CDR2 SMNVEV, per germline (reference sequence). CDR3 length equals 18 residues. The CDR3: CASSPDTGLAGVLDEQFF. The CDR3 coding sequence is TGTGCCAGCAGTCCAGATACGGGACTAGCGGGAGTTCTCGATGAGCAGTTCTTC.

This clone was recorded a few times. The chain links TRBV18 to TRBJ2-1, with 9 bases fitting TRBD2. This CDR3 contains 16 residues. Germline V gene lookup returns CDR1 KGHSH and CDR2 LQKENI. After removal of 6 bases from V and 7 bases from J, the junction contained 13 bases not matched to a gene. CDR3 protein: CASSQNSGGLSNEQFF. The DNA of the CDR3 is TGTGCCAGCTCCCAAAATAGCGGGGGTCTTTCGAATGAGCAGTTCTTC.

This clone was detected only a few times. The chain recombines TRBV5-6 with TRBJ2-2; TRBD1 is a possible D gene (5 bases). Germline CDR1 is SGHDT and CDR2 is YYEEEE. V was trimmed by 5 bases and J by 5 bases, leaving 10 bases between them. The CDR3 spans 13 residues. CDR3 bases: TGTGCCAGCAGGGGGCGGCGGACCGGGGAGCTGTTTTTT. It is translated as CASRGRRTGELFF.

A few counts support this clone. V and J are TRBV10-1 and TRBJ1-2, with TRBD1 matching over 8 bases. The CDR3 has 14 residues. V trimming: 5 bases; J trimming: 6 bases; junction bases outside the gene matches: 8. Germline CDR1 WNHNN, CDR2 SYGVQD (reference sequence). CDR3 bases: TGCGCCAGCAGTCCTGGGACAGGAGCGCATGGCTACACCTTC. Translated: CASSPGTGAHGYTF.

V and J are TRBV7-9 and TRBJ2-4; the D gene is possibly TRBD2 (5 bases). V lost 1 base, J lost 8 bases, and 15 bases lay in between. This CDR3 has 15 amino acids. CDR1 and CDR2 from the germline V gene are SEHNR and FQNEAQ (reference sequence). DNA for the CDR3: TGTGCCAGCAGCTTAGGATGGGGTGCGGAGGACATTCAGTACTTC. Residues: CASSLGWGAEDIQYF.

A single count supports this clone. The rearrangement joins TRBV7-9 to TRBJ2-2; TRBD1 agrees at 8 bases. The CDR3 consists of 15 residues. V was clipped by 5 bases and J by 7 bases; unmatched bases: 9. The germline V gene encodes CDR1 SEHNR and CDR2 FQNEAQ (reference sequence). CDR3: CASSRGQGTGGELFF. CDR3 nucleotide sequence: TGTGCCAGCAGCCGAGGTCAGGGGACAGGCGGGGAGCTGTTTTTT.

The V call is TRBV10-2, the J call TRBJ2-2; 9 bases fit TRBD1. The germline V gene encodes CDR1 WSHSY and CDR2 SAAADI. The trim removed 10 bases at V and 3 bases at J, leaving 6 bases unmatched. This CDR3 has 14 amino acids. The CDR3 region has the DNA TGCGCCACCCAGGACAGGGGTGACACCGGGGAGCTGTTTTTT. Its translation is CATQDRGDTGELFF.

The chain joins TRBV6-1 to TRBJ2-7; TRBD1 agrees at 9 bases. The CDR3 has 13 amino acids. Germline loops: CDR1 MNHNS, CDR2 SASEGT. Losses at the gene ends were 10 bases for V and 3 bases for J; bases not matched to a gene: 7. CDR3 amino acids: CAISGTGNYEQYF. The CDR3 DNA is TGTGCCATCAGCGGGACAGGGAACTACGAGCAGTACTTC.

The chain couples TRBV28 to TRBJ2-7; 9 bases fit TRBD2. Per the germline V gene, CDR1 is MDHEN and CDR2 is SYDVKM. This CDR3 region has 15 residues. Trimming took 5 bases from V and 5 from J; bases not matched to a gene: 10. CDR3 in DNA: TGTGCCAGCAGTCCAACTCTAGCGGGAAGAAACGAGCAGTACTTC. Amino acid sequence: CASSPTLAGRNEQYF. The full variable domain, its missing parts supplied by reference TRBV28 and TRBJ2-7, is DVKVTQSSRYLVKRTGEKVFLECVQDMDHENMFWYRQDPGLGLRLIYFSYDVKMKEKGDIPEGYSVSREKKERFSLILESASTNQTSMYLCASSPTLAGRNEQYFGPGTRLTVT.

This clone was detected only a few times. The junction departs from germline at one end; a sequencing error may be responsible. This rearrangement joins TRBV6-1 to TRBJ1-2, with TRBD1 matching over 11 bases. This CDR3 has 15 amino acids. Germline V gives CDR1 MNHNS, CDR2 SASEGT. Here the CDR3 DNA reads TGTGCCAGCAGTAGCTGGACAGGGGGCGACTATGGCTACCCCTTC. Translated: CASSSWTGGDYGYPF.

This clone came up once. The CDR3 region is CASRRQVPYNEQFF. The CDR3 nucleotides are TGTGCCAGCAGGCGACAGGTGCCCTACAATGAGCAGTTCTTC. The chain joins TRBV25-1 to TRBJ2-1, with D perhaps matching TRBD1 (6 bases). Germline-derived CDR1 and CDR2 are MGHDK and SYGVNS. The V end lost 6 bases, the J end lost 2 bases, and 11 bases lay between the germline ends. This CDR3 spans 14 amino acids.

This chain connects TRBV11-2 to TRBJ2-5, with D maybe TRBD2 (6 bases). The ends were cut back, 2 bases at V and 3 bases at J, with 10 bases in the middle. This CDR3 is 14 amino acids long. From germline, CDR1 is SGHAT and CDR2 FQNNGV. CDR3 sequence reads: CASSLRRGEETQYF. DNA for the CDR3: TGTGCCAGCAGCTTAAGGAGGGGAGAAGAGACCCAGTACTTC.

The genes are TRBV2 and TRBJ2-7; the D is unclear. The CDR3 spans 15 residues. Trimming took 5 bases from V and 0 from J, leaving 14 bases between them. Germline CDR1 and CDR2: SNHLY and FYNNEI. CDR3 DNA: TGTGCCAGCAGTCCCCGACTCCGGAGCTCCTACGAGCAGTACTTC. Residues: CASSPRLRSSYEQYF.

The V gene is TRBV29-1, the J gene TRBJ2-5, with 7 bases lining up with TRBD2. The V gene end was trimmed by 5 bases and the J gene end by 4 bases; junction bases not matched to a gene: 4. Germline lookup yields CDR1 SQVTM and CDR2 ANQGSEA. The CDR3 covers 12 residues. In nucleotides, the CDR3 is TGCAGCGTTTTATCGGGGGGAGAGACCCAGTACTTC. Translated, it gives CSVLSGGETQYF.

The V and J genes are TRBV15 and TRBJ1-2; D perhaps matches TRBD1 (5 bases). The CDR3 has 13 residues. V was clipped by 0 bases and J by 6 bases, with 8 bases between them. Germline-derived CDR1 and CDR2 are LNHNV and YYDKDF (reference sequence). CDR3 sequence: CATSRELGDGYTF. The DNA of the CDR3 is TGTGCCACCAGCAGAGAATTAGGGGATGGCTACACCTTC.

The V gene is TRBV6-6, the J gene TRBJ1-1, with TRBD1 as a possible D gene (5 bases). V was pared by 2 bases and J by 1 base, with 11 bases between. Germline CDR1 reads MNHNY; CDR2 reads SVGAGI (reference sequence). The CDR3 totals 15 residues. The CDR3 DNA follows: TGTGCCAGCAGTTACAGGGGAACCGCGAACACTGAAGCTTTCTTT. It translates to CASSYRGTANTEAFF.

The rearrangement uses TRBV19 and TRBJ2-5, with D possibly matching TRBD2 (7 bases). CDR3 size: 14 residues. V was trimmed by 6 bases and J by 5 bases, leaving 16 bases between them. CDR1 is LNHDA, CDR2 SQIVND, per germline (reference sequence). This CDR3 reads CASSHGGPGETQYF. The CDR3 region has the DNA TGTGCCAGTAGCCACGGGGGGCCCGGGGAGACCCAGTACTTC. Supplemented by reference TRBV19 and TRBJ2-5, the full variable domain reads DGGITQSPKYLFRKEGQNVTLSCEQNLNHDAMYWYRQDPGQGLRLIYYSQIVNDFQKGDIAEGYSVSREKKESFPLTVTSAQKNPTAFYLCASSHGGPGETQYFGPGTRLLVL.

This clone showed up just once. The V gene is TRBV29-1, the J gene TRBJ2-7; 15 bases line up with TRBD2. This CDR3 region has 14 residues. Trimming at V came to 6 bases and at J to 4 bases, leaving 4 bases not matched to a gene. The germline gives CDR1 SQVTM, CDR2 ANQGSEA. CDR3: CSVGLAGGRYEQYF. The CDR3 DNA sequence: TGCAGCGTCGGACTAGCGGGAGGGAGGTACGAGCAGTACTTC.

This chain uses TRBV19 with TRBJ1-4, with D possibly matching TRBD1 (6 bases). V was pared by 3 bases and J by 4 bases, with 12 bases between. CDR1 is LNHDA, CDR2 SQIVND, per germline (reference sequence). The CDR3 contains 15 residues. CDR3 protein: CASSMLDSLNEKLFF. The CDR3 DNA reads TGTGCCAGTAGTATGTTGGACAGCCTTAATGAAAAACTGTTTTTT.

The chain carries TRBV6-1 and TRBJ2-5; D may be TRBD2 (5 bases). V was cut by 4 bases and J by 1 base, with 13 bases left in between. The CDR3 loop spans 15 amino acids. CDR1 and CDR2 from the germline V gene are MNHNS and SASEGT. The DNA of the CDR3 is TGTGCCAGCAGTGCAGGAGGCGGCCTCCAAGAGACCCAGTACTTC. Residues: CASSAGGGLQETQYF.